This is a list of T cell receptor beta chains from one sample in a study of cytomegalovirus exposure and HLA in healthy donors. Sequencing used immunoSEQ multiplex PCR; TCRdb keeps in-frame clones, though not all of them. The data contain about 43,000 clones, 51% of them seen just once; the ten biggest clones take up roughly 5.5%. Input material: PBMCs. Every receptor here comes from a man aged 55 to 70 in good health and CMV-seronegative. Both conserved end residues are part of each CDR3. D genes are given only for firm matches. Some rows mark clone size as missing; the rest say once, few, many or name a class of expanded clone.

clone size: .
D gene: .
J gene: TRBJ2-5
V gene: TRBV29-1
CDR3 DNA: TGCAGCGTTGGGCCCGTAGGGGGGACCCAGTACTTC
CDR3 protein: CSVGPVGGTQYF

clone size: .
D gene: .
J gene: TRBJ1-2
V gene: TRBV18
CDR3 DNA: TGTGCCAGCTCACCCCGAGAGGGCTATGGCTACACCTTC
CDR3 protein: CASSPREGYGYTF

clone size: .
D gene: .
J gene: TRBJ2-7
V gene: TRBV14
CDR3 DNA: TGTGCCAGCAGCCGAAGGGACATCCTCTACGAGCAGTACTTC
CDR3 protein: CASSRRDILYEQYF

clone size: few
D gene: .
J gene: TRBJ1-1
V gene: TRBV14
CDR3 DNA: TGTGCCAGCAGCTTTGGGACTGCAACTGAAGCTTTCTTT
CDR3 protein: CASSFGTATEAFF

clone size: .
D gene: TRBD2
J gene: TRBJ2-5
V gene: TRBV5-4
CDR3 DNA: TGTGCCAGCAGCTCCGGGACTAGCGGTATCCAAGAGACCCAGTACTTC
CDR3 protein: CASSSGTSGIQETQYF

clone size: .
D gene: .
J gene: TRBJ1-1
V gene: TRBV7-3
CDR3 DNA: TGTGCCAGCAGCTCGGACAGTAACACTGAAGCTTTCTTT
CDR3 protein: CASSSDSNTEAFF

clone size: .
D gene: TRBD1
J gene: TRBJ2-7
V gene: TRBV6-5
CDR3 DNA: TGTGCCAGCAGTGAAACAGGGGGGAACTACGAGCAGTACTTC
CDR3 protein: CASSETGGNYEQYF

clone size: .
D gene: .
J gene: TRBJ1-5
V gene: TRBV18
CDR3 DNA: TGTGCCAGCTCACCAACCCAGGGTGTAGATCAGCCCCAGCATTTT
CDR3 protein: CASSPTQGVDQPQHF

clone size: .
D gene: TRBD1
J gene: TRBJ1-2
V gene: TRBV6-1
CDR3 DNA: TGTGCCAGCAGTGATCTCCCGGGACAGGGGGGGTATGGCTACACCTTC
CDR3 protein: CASSDLPGQGGYGYTF

clone size: .
D gene: TRBD1
J gene: TRBJ2-1
V gene: TRBV30
CDR3 DNA: TGTGCCTGGAGGGCTAGGACAGGGGGGTTTTACAATGAGCAGTTCTTC
CDR3 protein: CAWRARTGGFYNEQFF

clone size: few
D gene: .
J gene: TRBJ1-2
V gene: TRBV28
CDR3 DNA: TGTGCCAGCAGTCCGCCCCTGACAGATAGTTATGGCTACACCTTC
CDR3 protein: CASSPPLTDSYGYTF

clone size: .
D gene: .
J gene: TRBJ2-1
V gene: TRBV5-1
CDR3 DNA: TGCGCCAGCCCATGCTTATCCTTTGTAAGCGATGAGCAGTTCTTC
CDR3 protein: CASPCLSFVSDEQFF

clone size: once
D gene: .
J gene: TRBJ1-1
V gene: TRBV7-2
CDR3 DNA: TGTGCCAGCAGCCAATACCAGGGTTCCAACACTGAAGCTTTCTTT
CDR3 protein: CASSQYQGSNTEAFF

clone size: .
D gene: .
J gene: TRBJ2-4
V gene: TRBV6-5
CDR3 DNA: TGTGCCAGCAGCTCGGACAGGTCGGGGGACATTCAGTACTTC
CDR3 protein: CASSSDRSGDIQYF

clone size: .
D gene: .
J gene: TRBJ2-7
V gene: TRBV30
CDR3 DNA: TGTGCCTGGAGTGTGGGGCTACTTGGCGAGCAGTACTTC
CDR3 protein: CAWSVGLLGEQYF

clone size: few
D gene: .
J gene: TRBJ2-1
V gene: TRBV20-1
CDR3 DNA: TGCAGGGAGTACAATGAGCAGTTCTTC
CDR3 protein: CREYNEQFF

clone size: .
D gene: TRBD2
J gene: TRBJ2-3
V gene: TRBV7-8
CDR3 DNA: TGTGCCAGCGCAGCGGGAGGGGCAGCAGATACGCAGTATTTT
CDR3 protein: CASAAGGAADTQYF

clone size: .
D gene: .
J gene: TRBJ1-2
V gene: TRBV2
CDR3 DNA: TGTGCCAGCAGCGGGACACTTTATGGCTACACCTTC
CDR3 protein: CASSGTLYGYTF

clone size: .
D gene: .
J gene: TRBJ2-1
V gene: TRBV2
CDR3 DNA: TGTGCCAGCAGTGAAGCTCGGGGTAATGAGCAGTTCTTC
CDR3 protein: CASSEARGNEQFF

clone size: .
D gene: .
J gene: TRBJ2-2
V gene: TRBV12-5
CDR3 DNA: TGTGCTAGTGCCCTTGGGGGCCGAAGGGACGGGGAGCTGTTTTTT
CDR3 protein: CASALGGRRDGELFF

clone size: .
D gene: TRBD2
J gene: TRBJ2-3
V gene: TRBV7-2
CDR3 DNA: TGTGCCAGCAGCAAGAGGACTAGCGGCACAGATACGCAGTATTTT
CDR3 protein: CASSKRTSGTDTQYF

clone size: few
D gene: TRBD1
J gene: TRBJ2-1
V gene: TRBV14
CDR3 DNA: TGTGCCAGCAGCCATAAACCGGGACAGGGGATCAATGAGCAGTTCTTC
CDR3 protein: CASSHKPGQGINEQFF

clone size: few
D gene: TRBD1
J gene: TRBJ1-3
V gene: TRBV6-5
CDR3 DNA: TGTGCCAGCAGTCACAGGGGGGGAAACACCATATATTTT
CDR3 protein: CASSHRGGNTIYF

clone size: .
D gene: .
J gene: TRBJ1-5
V gene: TRBV10-3
CDR3 DNA: TGTGCCATCGGGGGGGATAGCAATCAGCCCCAGCATTTT
CDR3 protein: CAIGGDSNQPQHF

clone size: few
D gene: .
J gene: TRBJ2-1
V gene: TRBV10-3
CDR3 DNA: TGTGCCGCCGGGTTCTACAATGAGCAGTTCTTC
CDR3 protein: CAAGFYNEQFF